This TCR beta chain was profiled in a study of blood T cell repertoires in COVID-19. CDR3 length: 15 residues. V was cut by 2 bases and J by 4 bases, with 14 bases left in between. Germline V CDR1 and CDR2: SGHTA, FQGNSA. Original processing methods: Reference gene primer amplification yielded estimated nucleated cell counts. Assay used: immunoSEQ multiplex PCR; TCRdb lists only in-frame clones, some missing. D and trimming were read from the DNA, whereas the V and J calls and clone size are those reported in that table. The table lists tens of thousands of clones, 65% to 85% of them singletons, with roughly 3.2% in the top ten.

Sequenced input: peripheral blood. The chain couples TRBV7-2 to TRBJ1-2; D is possibly TRBD1 (5 bases). This TCR was recovered from a man aged 60 to 69 with acute or convalescent COVID-19. CDR3 sequence reads: CASSLRQGFAYGYTF. The DNA of the CDR3 is TGTGCCAGCAGCTTACGCCAGGGATTTGCCTATGGCTACACCTTC.